The 27 T cell receptor beta chains reported below all come from one sample, sequenced in a study of graft-versus-host responses after intestinal transplantation. Libraries were prepared by immunoSEQ multiplex PCR; TCRdb keeps only in-frame clonotypes and omits some of them. The data contain over 40,000 clones, 85% to 95% of them singletons. Their antigens are not known. The sample was unstimulated CD8+ T cells sorted from spleen or lymph node cells, taken before transplant. The source is a human donor who was the organ donor for an intestinal transplant.

The gene calls are TRBV11-3 and TRBJ2-1, with D perhaps TRBD1 or TRBD2 (6 bases each). Trimming pared 4 bases from V and 4 bases from J, leaving 14 bases between. Germline lookup yields CDR1 SGHNT and CDR2 YENEEA. The CDR3 spans 15 residues. DNA for the CDR3: TGTGCCAGCAGCTCTACGGGGGCCGGGTACAATGAGCAGTTCTTC. Amino acids: CASSSTGAGYNEQFF.

The chain joins TRBV4-3 to TRBJ2-7; 7 bases map to TRBD1. CDR1 LGHNA and CDR2 YSLEER come from the germline V gene. The V and J ends lost 0 bases and 2 bases, in that order; junction bases with no gene match: 4. The CDR3 loop spans 15 amino acids. CDR3 sequence (DNA): TGCGCCAGCAGCCAAGAAACAGGGGTCACCTACGAGCAGTACTTC. Translation gives CASSQETGVTYEQYF.

This clone was counted once. The chain links TRBV12-5 to TRBJ2-7; 8 positions match TRBD2. Germline V lookup: CDR1 LGHNT, CDR2 FRNRAP. This CDR3 is 15 amino acids long. Unmatched junction bases numbered 7, after V lost 4 bases and J lost 2 bases. In DNA form, the CDR3 reads TGTGCTAGTGGTTCCCCCGGTAGCGGGGCCTACGAGCAGTACTTC. As protein: CASGSPGSGAYEQYF.

The rearrangement uses TRBV5-6 and TRBJ1-2, with no clear D. CDR1 is SGHDT and CDR2 is YYEEEE in the germline V gene. The V end was cut by 3 bases, the J end by 7 bases, with 10 bases between. The CDR3 extends over 12 amino acids. CDR3 loop: CASSWGVFGYTF. CDR3 bases: TGTGCCAGCAGCTGGGGAGTCTTTGGCTACACCTTC.

This rearrangement joins TRBV27 to TRBJ1-4; 8 bases are a match to TRBD1. The CDR3 is 13 residues long. J was trimmed by 1 base and V by 10 bases; bases with no gene match: 2. Germline CDR1 reads MNHEY; CDR2 reads SMNVEV (reference sequence). In DNA form, the CDR3 reads TGTGCCAACGACAGGGGAACTAATGAAAAACTGTTTTTT. The encoded protein is CANDRGTNEKLFF.

The chain has TRBV21-1 and TRBJ2-5. TRBV21-1 is a known pseudogene. This CDR3 contains 12 residues. CDR3 residues: CASSGAEETQYF. CDR3 coding DNA: TGTGCCAGCTCCGGGGCAGAAGAGACCCAGTACTTC.

Of note for this clone: Other DNA sequences within the sample encode an identical CDR3. This sequence joins TRBV6-6 and TRBJ2-3; no reliable D call. V was shortened by 1 base and J by 3 bases, with 8 bases between the two germline ends. The CDR3 spans 14 residues. Germline V gene sequence: CDR1 MNHNY, CDR2 SVGAGI (reference sequence). CDR3 sequence: CASSYYAVTDTQYF. The CDR3 coding sequence is TGTGCCAGCAGTTACTACGCAGTAACAGATACGCAGTATTTT.

The rearrangement links TRBV2 to TRBJ1-5; 8 bases are a match to TRBD1. The CDR3 is made up of 19 amino acids. Germline V lookup: CDR1 SNHLY, CDR2 FYNNEI. Trimming removed 3 bases from V and 0 bases from J; junction bases left unmatched: 13. CDR3 in amino acids: CASSDTKDRATYSNQPQHF. CDR3 DNA: TGTGCCAGCAGTGATACGAAGGACAGGGCTACCTATAGCAATCAGCCCCAGCATTTT.

This rearrangement joins TRBV5-5 to TRBJ2-3; D uncertain. Germline assignment: CDR1 SGHKS and CDR2 YYEKEE (reference sequence). The CDR3 sequence is 18 residues long. Between the trimmed V and J ends, which lost 1 base and 2 bases, there was a span of 20 bases. CDR3 bases: TGTGCCAGCAGCTTGCTGGGTCTTTTCTACGATATCACAGATACGCAGTATTTT. It is translated as CASSLLGLFYDITDTQYF.

V gene TRBV6-5 combines with J gene TRBJ2-3; D gene uncertain. V was clipped by 5 bases and J by 2 bases, with 11 bases between them. The CDR3 covers 14 residues. Germline CDR1 MNHEY, CDR2 SVGAGI. For the CDR3, the DNA is TGTGCCAGCAGTGAGTACACCTCCACAGATACGCAGTATTTT. Protein product: CASSEYTSTDTQYF.

V gene TRBV19 combines with J gene TRBJ1-6; D not certain. Germline CDR1 is LNHDA and CDR2 is SQIVND (reference sequence). This CDR3 has 14 amino acids. V lost 5 bases to trimming and J lost 9 bases, with 14 bases between them. The CDR3 protein is CASSLSLGGSPLHF. CDR3 coding DNA: TGTGCCAGTAGTTTGTCTTTAGGAGGTTCACCCCTCCACTTT.

The genes are TRBV7-9 and TRBJ1-1; possible D gene TRBD1, 5 bases. The CDR3 has 16 amino acids. Trimming removed 1 base at V and 4 bases at J, with 16 bases between. CDR1 and CDR2 (germline): SEHNR, FQNEAQ (reference sequence). The CDR3 DNA is TGTGCCAGCAGCTTAGGAACAGAATGGGGGGGCACTGAAGCTTTCTTT. Residues: CASSLGTEWGGTEAFF.

This chain links TRBV21-1 with TRBJ2-7; no DNA check was done on the table's D call, TRBD1. TRBV21-1 is recorded as a pseudogene. The length of the CDR3 is 15 residues. CDR3 nucleotides: TGTGCCTGCAGCAAAGCACTAACCCAGGGGTACGAGCAGTACTTC. Its translation is CACSKALTQGYEQYF.

The chain couples TRBV6-4 to TRBJ1-6; 7 positions match TRBD1. Germline values: CDR1 MRHNA, CDR2 SNTAGT. Trimming removed 0 bases from V and 6 bases from J; junction bases left unmatched: 8. This CDR3 comprises 17 residues. The CDR3, as DNA: TGTGCCAGCAGTGACTCTAGGGGGCATAACCGTAATTCACCCCTCCACTTT. Its translation: CASSDSRGHNRNSPLHF.

The V gene is TRBV10-3, the J gene TRBJ2-7; 8 bases agree with TRBD2. Trimming removed 5 bases from V and 2 bases from J; junction bases left unmatched: 11. Germline values: CDR1 ENHRY, CDR2 SYGVKD. CDR3 length: 16 residues. CDR3 nucleotides: TGTGCCATCAGTCCCGGGTGGAGCGGGGGAACCTACGAGCAGTACTTC. Translation: CAISPGWSGGTYEQYF.

The chain couples TRBV2 to TRBJ2-4; TRBD2 matches 9 bases. The CDR3 contains 17 residues. Germline assignment: CDR1 SNHLY and CDR2 FYNNEI. V was clipped by 6 bases and J by 0 bases; unmatched bases: 9. The CDR3 protein is CASRRGLAILAKNIQYF. The DNA of the CDR3 is TGTGCCAGCAGGAGAGGACTAGCGATTCTAGCCAAAAACATTCAGTACTTC.

The chain uses TRBV4-2 and TRBJ1-2; D may be TRBD1 (6 bases). The CDR3 runs to 16 residues. Looked up from germline, CDR1 is LGHNA and CDR2 is YNFKEQ. V was clipped by 0 bases and J by 0 bases, with 11 bases between them. The CDR3 sequence is CASSQESWGPNYGYTF. CDR3 coding DNA: TGTGCCAGCAGCCAAGAGTCTTGGGGGCCTAACTATGGCTACACCTTC.

V gene TRBV27 combines with J gene TRBJ2-3; D possibly corresponds to TRBD2 (5 bases). The CDR3 is 14 residues long. The V end was cut by 1 base, the J end by 5 bases, with 10 bases between. The V gene's germline CDR1 is MNHEY and CDR2 SMNVEV (reference sequence). As DNA, the CDR3 is TGTGCCAGCAGTTTATTCCCGGGGTTAGATACGCAGTATTTT. It yields the protein CASSLFPGLDTQYF.

This chain joins TRBV7-9 and TRBJ2-1; 11 bases align to TRBD2. Trimming cost V 6 bases and J 8 bases; bases outside gene matches: 9. Germline V gives CDR1 SEHNR, CDR2 FQNEAQ (reference sequence). The CDR3 loop spans 15 amino acids. The CDR3 region is CASRRASGGHYEQFF. The CDR3 nucleotides read TGTGCCAGCAGAAGGGCTAGCGGGGGGCACTATGAGCAGTTCTTC.

The chain recombines TRBV6-5 with TRBJ2-3; D is possibly TRBD1 (6 bases). CDR3 length: 14 residues. V was pared by 3 bases and J by 6 bases, with 13 bases between. Germline V gene data show CDR1 as MNHEY and CDR2 as SVGAGI. CDR3 nucleotides: TGTGCCAGCAGTTATAGGGACAATTTGGATACGCAGTATTTT. Protein sequence: CASSYRDNLDTQYF.

The chain employs TRBV25-1 and TRBJ1-1, with D uncertain. CDR1 and CDR2 (germline): MGHDK, SYGVNS. The CDR3 has 13 amino acids. The V gene lost 3 bases and the J gene lost 4 bases, with 9 bases spanning the gap. CDR3 sequence: CASSDESITEAFF. CDR3 coding DNA: TGTGCCAGCAGTGACGAGTCCATCACTGAAGCTTTCTTT.

This chain uses TRBV5-6 with TRBJ1-2, with TRBD1 as a possible D gene (6 bases). CDR1 and CDR2 (germline): SGHDT, YYEEEE. The CDR3 is 18 residues long. V was trimmed by 4 bases and J by 2 bases, leaving 24 bases between them. The CDR3 spells CASSRRGQGWRWNYGYTF. The CDR3 DNA follows: TGTGCCAGCAGCCGAAGGGGTCAGGGGTGGCGGTGGAACTATGGCTACACCTTC.

The V and J genes are TRBV4-3 and TRBJ1-6; 8 bases are shared with TRBD1. V lost 0 bases and J lost 9; bases outside the gene matches: 4. The germline V gene has CDR1 LGHNA and CDR2 YSLEER. The CDR3 loop spans 15 amino acids. The CDR3 loop reads CASSQDRGLGSPLHF. The CDR3 nucleotides are TGCGCCAGCAGCCAAGACAGGGGGCTCGGTTCACCCCTCCACTTT.

This chain links TRBV6-5 with TRBJ1-2; weak D call: TRBD1 (5 bases). The V and J ends lost 2 bases and 4 bases respectively, with 11 bases between them. CDR3 size: 14 residues. The V gene's germline CDR1 is MNHEY and CDR2 SVGAGI. The DNA for the CDR3 is TGTGCCAGCAGTTACAGGGGACCGCGCTATGGCTACACCTTC. Translating gives CASSYRGPRYGYTF.

CDR3 residues: CASSQGAGANVLTF. The CDR3 DNA sequence: TGCGCCAGCAGCCAGGGGGCTGGGGCCAACGTCCTGACTTTC. The rearrangement uses TRBV4-3 and TRBJ2-6; D could derive from TRBD1 or TRBD2 (5 bases each). This CDR3 region has 14 residues. V lost 3 bases and J lost 2, with 5 bases in between. The germline gives CDR1 LGHNA, CDR2 YSLEER.

J is TRBJ2-5 and V is TRBV19; D is uncertain. Germline-derived CDR1 and CDR2 are LNHDA and SQIVND (reference sequence). The CDR3 is 11 residues long. Trimming pared 5 bases from V and 7 bases from J, leaving 8 bases between. In DNA, the CDR3 is TGTGCCAGTAGTGCAAGGAGGACCCAGTACTTC. Translating it yields CASSARRTQYF.

This chain uses TRBV6-1 with TRBJ1-1; weak D call: TRBD1 (5 bases). Trimming cost V 7 bases and J 0 bases, with 12 bases left between them. CDR1 MNHNS and CDR2 SASEGT come from the germline V gene. The CDR3 length is 14 residues. This CDR3 is CASTTREMNTEAFF. CDR3 DNA sequence: TGTGCCAGCACCACCAGGGAAATGAACACTGAAGCTTTCTTT.